This section outlines one T cell receptor beta chain sequence together with its context. Its antigen is still unknown. Using immunoSEQ multiplex PCR, the repertoire was profiled, and TCRdb retains in-frame clones only, with some absent. Found here are roughly 76,000 clones, around 80% of them singletons; the top ten hold just over 2.5%. The sort gate was single viable CD3+CD4+CD8-CD45RO+ cells for memory CD4+ T cells. Donors' CMV status reflects serum IgG against pp150, pp28, p38, p52. This sample was taken from a study of memory CD4+ T cells and cytomegalovirus serostatus. Notes on the study in general: Each of approximately 73 CMV-associated TCRbeta sequences occurred in one to five individuals.

The CDR3 runs 11 residues. Germline V gene data show CDR1 as MNHNS and CDR2 as SASEGT. Trimming took 6 bases from V and 8 from J, leaving 10 bases between them. The chain links TRBV6-1 to TRBJ1-1; a weak D match, TRBD1 (5 bases). The sequenced material came from memory CD4+ T cells from blood. The clonotype comes from an adult in good health and CMV-seropositive. The CDR3 nucleotides are TGTGCCAGCAGCGAGGGGATGGAAGCTTTCTTT. Its translation is CASSEGMEAFF.